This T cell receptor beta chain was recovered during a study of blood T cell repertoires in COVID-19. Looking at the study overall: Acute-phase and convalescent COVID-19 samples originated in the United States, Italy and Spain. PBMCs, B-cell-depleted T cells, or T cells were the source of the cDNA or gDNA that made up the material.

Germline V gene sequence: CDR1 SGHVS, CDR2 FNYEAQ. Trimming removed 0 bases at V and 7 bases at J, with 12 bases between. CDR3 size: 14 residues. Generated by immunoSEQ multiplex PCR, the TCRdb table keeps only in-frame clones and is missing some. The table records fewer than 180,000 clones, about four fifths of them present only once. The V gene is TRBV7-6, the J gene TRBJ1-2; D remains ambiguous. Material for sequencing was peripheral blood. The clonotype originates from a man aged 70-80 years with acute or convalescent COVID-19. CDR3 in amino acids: CASSLAPHSGGYTF. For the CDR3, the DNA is TGTGCCAGCAGCTTAGCGCCTCACTCCGGTGGCTACACCTTC.